This T cell receptor (beta chain) derives from a study of PD-1 blockade in classical Hodgkin lymphoma. Here immunoSEQ multiplex PCR was the method, and the copy in TCRdb shows in-frame clones only, minus some. This sample has 100,000 or so clones, with roughly 90% found just once. Time point indicated: cycle 4 day 1 (C4D1), after 5 to 7 weeks of nivolumab. Every patient relapsed after autologous stem cell transplantation, and brentuximab vedotin exposure varied. As concerns this clone: Its matching antigen is unknown.

The germline V gene encodes CDR1 KGHSH and CDR2 LQKENI. The CDR3 runs to 13 residues. Between the trimmed V and J ends, which lost 1 base and 5 bases, there was a span of 9 bases. General study results and limits: At C4D1, TCR diversity had climbed significantly for CD4+ cells, though not for CD8+ cells. In newly diagnosed patients, baseline TCR diversity was reportedly below that of healthy donors.

The sample here was peripheral blood mononuclear cells (PBMCs), taken before the fourth cycle of nivolumab. The receptor was isolated from a human donor with classical Hodgkin lymphoma. This chain connects TRBV18 to TRBJ2-7; D could derive from TRBD1 or TRBD2 (6 bases each). In DNA form, the CDR3 reads TGTGCCAGCTCACCACAGGAGGGGGACGAGCAGTACTTC. It encodes CASSPQEGDEQYF.